The TCR beta chain under discussion was sequenced for a study of blood T cell repertoires in COVID-19. Overall study context: The United States, Italy and Spain supplied acute and convalescent COVID-19 samples. T cells, B-cell-depleted T cells, or PBMCs supplied cDNA or gDNA.

Measured with immunoSEQ multiplex PCR; TCRdb has only the in-frame clones, and not every one. The data show 150,000 to 200,000 clones, 74% seen once. V dropped 2 bases and J dropped 7 bases, with 14 bases sitting between them. The CDR3 has 15 residues. The germline CDR1 and CDR2 sequences are LGHDT and YNNKEL (reference sequence). The chain carries TRBV3-1 (or the pseudogene TRBV3-2) and TRBJ2-2; D ambiguous. Sequenced material: peripheral blood. This receptor was taken from a woman older than 75 with acute or convalescent COVID-19. The CDR3 here is CASSQNPAGSGELFF. CDR3 sequence (DNA): TGTGCCAGCAGCCAAAACCCCGCAGGCAGCGGGGAGCTGTTTTTT.